This T cell receptor beta chain stems from a study of Graves' ophthalmopathy and Graves' hyperthyroidism. Broader study findings: Thyroid clonotypes that were expanded above 0.001 frequency mostly also appeared in blood.

The study amplified TCR beta CDR3 regions using RNA transcripts. Second-round multiplex PCR followed a first-round RT-PCR using HTBI primers. In TCRdb, the multiplex PCR reads were re-called with MiXCR into one record per CDR3 protein. The table records over 150,000 distinct CDR3 sequences, less than 45% of them present only once. V was pared by 6 bases and J by 2 bases, with 10 bases between. Germline V gene lookup returns CDR1 MDHEN and CDR2 SYDVKM. The CDR3 covers 13 residues. Regarding this clonotype: Its antigen is not known.

The clonotype was recovered from a woman aged 40 to 50 with Graves' ophthalmopathy. The genes are TRBV28 and TRBJ1-1, with a weak D call TRBD1 (5 bases). What was sequenced was peripheral blood. The CDR3 bases are TGTGCCAGCAGCCCCAGGGATAACACTGAAGCTTTCTTT. Its translation: CASSPRDNTEAFF.